These T cell receptor beta chains were read from a single sample in a study of OX40 agonist ivuxolimab in advanced cancers. Assay used: immunoSEQ multiplex PCR; TCRdb lists only in-frame clones, some missing. In the table there are around 94,000 clones, around 85% of which are singletons. The specimen was CD4+ or CD8+ T cells sorted from blood, collected in a trial of the OX40 agonist ivuxolimab. These receptors all come from an adult with an advanced solid tumor such as melanoma, head and neck, liver or kidney cancer. CDR3s include the opening cysteine and the closing phenylalanine or tryptophan. The D gene is left open where the match is weak. The size entry is marked missing in some rows and otherwise reads once, few, many or a size class.

>-|TRBD2|TRBV28|TRBJ2-1
CASNGFGGENNEQFF
TGTGCCAGCAATGGGTTTGGGGGGGAAAACAATGAGCAGTTCTTC
>-|TRBD2|TRBV7-3|TRBJ2-1
CASSLKPGLAGDGEQFF
TGTGCCAGCAGCTTAAAGCCGGGACTAGCGGGAGACGGTGAGCAGTTCTTC
>-|-|TRBV9|TRBJ2-5
CASSVEGRERETQYF
TGTGCCAGCAGCGTAGAAGGAAGGGAAAGGGAGACCCAGTACTTC
>-|TRBD1|TRBV5-1|TRBJ2-3
CASRRDRAADTQYF
TGCGCCAGCAGGCGGGACAGGGCAGCAGATACGCAGTATTTT
>-|TRBD1|TRBV18|TRBJ2-6
CASSRDRGSGANVLTF
TGTGCCAGCTCCCGGGACAGGGGGTCTGGGGCCAACGTCCTGACTTTC
>-|-|TRBV19|TRBJ1-5
CASSWAHQGYSNQPQHF
TGTGCCAGTAGTTGGGCCCACCAGGGTTATAGCAATCAGCCCCAGCATTTT
>few|-|TRBV28|TRBJ2-3
CASSLSSTDTQYF
TGTGCCAGCAGTCTCAGCAGCACAGATACGCAGTATTTT
>-|-|TRBV5-4|TRBJ1-5
CASSLDGNQPQHF
TGTGCCAGCAGCTTGGACGGCAATCAGCCCCAGCATTTT
>-|-|TRBV27|TRBJ1-2
CASSLYGAGYGYTF
TGTGCCAGCAGTTTATATGGGGCTGGGTATGGCTACACCTTC
>-|TRBD1|TRBV13|TRBJ2-7
CASSRTGGYEQYF
TGTGCCAGCAGCCGGACAGGGGGTTACGAGCAGTACTTC